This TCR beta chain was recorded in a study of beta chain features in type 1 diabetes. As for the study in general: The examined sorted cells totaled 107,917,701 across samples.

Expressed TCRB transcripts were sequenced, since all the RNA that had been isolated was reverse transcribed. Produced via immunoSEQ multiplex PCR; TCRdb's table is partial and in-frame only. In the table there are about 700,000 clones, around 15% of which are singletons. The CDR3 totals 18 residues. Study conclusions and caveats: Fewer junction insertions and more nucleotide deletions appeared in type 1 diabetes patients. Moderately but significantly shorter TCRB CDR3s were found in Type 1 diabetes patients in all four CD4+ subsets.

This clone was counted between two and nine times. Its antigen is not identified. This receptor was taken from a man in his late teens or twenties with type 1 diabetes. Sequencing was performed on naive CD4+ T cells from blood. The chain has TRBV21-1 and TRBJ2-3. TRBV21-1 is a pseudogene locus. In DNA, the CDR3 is TGTGCCAGCAGCAAAGAGGATTCTGGGGGTGTGATGACAGATACGCAGTATTTT. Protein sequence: CASSKEDSGGVMTDTQYF.